This T cell receptor beta chain is drawn from a study of blood T cell repertoires in COVID-19. Study-wide context: Italy, Spain and the United States were the sources of the convalescent and acute COVID-19 samples.

Adults between about 18 and 89 years of age took part from 20 to 25 US areas. The study counted Cohort 3 donors as recovered given two negative PCRs, clearance, or symptom resolution. Original processing notes: The authors estimated nucleated cell counts from reference gene primer amplification. The table came from immunoSEQ multiplex PCR; TCRdb's copy has only in-frame clones and leaves some out. V and J calls plus clone size are reproduced from that table; the DNA served to infer D and trimming. Altogether about 180,000 clones are present, about 90% being singletons, with the ten largest covering about 9.4%. The V end lost 5 bases, the J end lost 5 bases, and 9 bases lay between the germline ends. This CDR3 has 11 residues. Looked up from germline, CDR1 is DFQATT and CDR2 is SNEGSKA (reference sequence).

The chain is built from TRBV20-1 and TRBJ1-1; D gene uncertain. This TCR was sampled from a woman under 30 who had recovered from COVID-19. Sequenced material: PBMCs or T cells enriched from blood (not recorded which). CDR3 sequence (DNA): TGCAGTGCTCCCTATATAACTGAAGCTTTCTTT. Amino acids: CSAPYITEAFF.